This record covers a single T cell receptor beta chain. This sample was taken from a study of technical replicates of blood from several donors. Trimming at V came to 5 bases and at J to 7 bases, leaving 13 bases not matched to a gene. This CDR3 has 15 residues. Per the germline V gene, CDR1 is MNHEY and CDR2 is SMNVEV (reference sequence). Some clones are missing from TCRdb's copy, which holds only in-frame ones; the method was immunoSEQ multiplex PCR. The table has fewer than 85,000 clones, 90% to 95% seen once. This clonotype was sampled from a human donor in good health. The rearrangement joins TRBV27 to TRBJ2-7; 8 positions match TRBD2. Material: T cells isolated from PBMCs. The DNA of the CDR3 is TGTGCCAGCAGTCTGATCAGCGGGAGTCTTAGTGAGCAGTACTTC. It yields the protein CASSLISGSLSEQYF.